This section outlines one T cell receptor beta chain sequence together with its context. Its antigen is unknown. This sample is drawn from a study of cytomegalovirus exposure and HLA in healthy donors. The overall study: There were roughly 120 million unique TCR beta sequences, drawn from about 180 million T cells, in an earlier analysis. Study results and limitations: Sequencing depth roughly uniform across donors was assumed in presence/absence analyses. Previous analysis showed most TCR beta V segments were productive about 87% or about 30% of the time.

60 Vbeta and 13 Jbeta primers were used in PCR. Sequencing was performed with immunoSEQ multiplex PCR; in TCRdb, only in-frame clones are kept and a portion is missing. The sample holds about 120,000 clones; roughly 80% are singletons and the top ten take 2.5% to 3.5%. This sequence originates from a woman between 25 and 40 years old in good health and CMV-seropositive. Input material: PBMCs.

CDR3 DNA: TGTGCCAGCAGCCAAGAGGGGAGGGCTAGCGGGGGGAGGGAGACCCAGTACTTC. Amino acid sequence: CASSQEGRASGGRETQYF. The rearrangement joins TRBV4-2 to TRBJ2-5; 11 nucleotides match TRBD2. Looked up from germline, CDR1 is LGHNA and CDR2 is YNFKEQ. This CDR3 contains 18 residues. The J segment lost 5 bases and the V segment lost 0 bases, leaving 11 bases of the junction unmatched.